This entry concerns a single T cell receptor beta chain. This specimen comes from a study of shared clonotypes between healthy human individuals. Germline lookup yields CDR1 SGHTA and CDR2 FQGNSA. V shed 2 bases and J shed 6 bases, with 8 bases lying between them. CDR3 size: 13 residues. Only in-frame clones appear in the TCRdb table, and some are missing; sequencing was by immunoSEQ multiplex PCR. There are around 340,000 clones in the sample; more than 60% occur only once, and 8.5% to 12% lies in the top ten. The rearrangement joins TRBV7-2 to TRBJ2-1; D not certain. This receptor was identified in a man aged 25 to 45 in good health. The sample comprised memory CD4+ T cells sorted from blood. Subset denoted: CD45RA-negative fraction. CDR3 sequence: CASSLQRLNEQFF. As DNA, the CDR3 is TGTGCCAGCAGCTTACAACGGCTCAATGAGCAGTTCTTC.